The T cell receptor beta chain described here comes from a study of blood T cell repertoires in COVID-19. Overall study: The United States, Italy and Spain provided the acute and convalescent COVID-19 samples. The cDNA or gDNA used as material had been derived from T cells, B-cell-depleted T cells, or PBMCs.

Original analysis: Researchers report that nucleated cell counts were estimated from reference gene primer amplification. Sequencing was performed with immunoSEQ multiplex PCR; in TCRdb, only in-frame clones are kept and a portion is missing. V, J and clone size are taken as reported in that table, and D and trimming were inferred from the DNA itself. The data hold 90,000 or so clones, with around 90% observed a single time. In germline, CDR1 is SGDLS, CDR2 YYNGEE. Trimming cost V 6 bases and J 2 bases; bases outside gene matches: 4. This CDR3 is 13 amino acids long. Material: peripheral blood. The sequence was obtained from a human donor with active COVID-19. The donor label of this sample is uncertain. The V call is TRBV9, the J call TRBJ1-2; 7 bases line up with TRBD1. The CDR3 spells CASTQGQNYGYTF. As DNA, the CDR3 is TGTGCCAGCACCCAGGGACAGAACTATGGCTACACCTTC.